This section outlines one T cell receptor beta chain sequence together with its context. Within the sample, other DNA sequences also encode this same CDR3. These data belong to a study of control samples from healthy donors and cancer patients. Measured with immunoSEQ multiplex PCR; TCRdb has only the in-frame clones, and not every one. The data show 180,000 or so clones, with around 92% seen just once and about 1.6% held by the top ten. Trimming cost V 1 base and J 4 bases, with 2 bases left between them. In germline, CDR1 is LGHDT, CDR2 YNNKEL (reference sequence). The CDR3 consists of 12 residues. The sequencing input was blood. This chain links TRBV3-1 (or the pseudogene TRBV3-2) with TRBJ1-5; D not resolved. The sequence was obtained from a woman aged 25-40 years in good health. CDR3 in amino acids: CASSQGNQPQHF. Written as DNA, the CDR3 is TGTGCCAGCAGCCAAGGAAATCAGCCCCAGCATTTT.